One and the same sample provided the 20 T cell receptor beta chains below, sequenced in a study of T-cell memory formation after mild COVID-19. TCRdb independently ran MiXCR on the 5' RACE reads; one entry per CDR3 protein. The sample carries a few hundred thousand distinct CDR3 sequences, 20% recorded once. The specimen sequenced was PBMCs or a T cell subset sorted from them (not recorded which). These receptors came from a man aged 18 to 30 who had mild COVID-19 (a few samples of this study predate the infection). Cell type and time point are not known.

The genes are TRBV15 and TRBJ2-1; D unclear. V lost 0 bases, J lost 2 bases, and 14 bases lay in between. The germline CDR1 and CDR2 sequences are LNHNV and YYDKDF (reference sequence). The CDR3 has 17 residues. The CDR3 is CATSRDRGSGTYNEQFF. The CDR3 DNA reads as TGTGCCACCAGCAGAGATCGAGGCTCTGGGACCTACAATGAGCAGTTCTTC.

In its sample, this clonotype was seen a few times. V is TRBV12-3 or TRBV12-4 and J is TRBJ2-1; a weak D match, TRBD1 (5 bases). There are 15 residues in the CDR3. Between the trimmed V and J ends, which lost 1 base and 9 bases, there was a span of 16 bases. The DNA of the CDR3 is TGTGCCAGCAGTTTAGAGCCCCCAGGGTTCGGTGAGCAGTTCTTC. This encodes CASSLEPPGFGEQFF.

This sequence joins TRBV5-1 and TRBJ1-4; D is ambiguous. Trimming removed 0 bases from V and 4 bases from J, with 10 bases in between. Per the germline V gene, CDR1 is SGHRS and CDR2 is YFSETQ. The CDR3 is made up of 15 amino acids. The CDR3 nucleotides read TGCGCCAGCAGCTTGGAGTGGGAGAATAATGAAAAACTGTTTTTT. This sequence encodes CASSLEWENNEKLFF. Filled out from reference TRBV5-1 and TRBJ1-4, the complete variable domain reads KAGVTQTPRYLIKTRGQQVTLSCSPISGHRSVSWYQQTPGQGLQFLFEYFSETQRNKGNFPGRFSGRQFSNSRSEMNVSTLELGDSALYLCASSLEWENNEKLFFGSGTQLSVL.

In this sample, this clonotype turned up a few times. The V gene is TRBV9, the J gene TRBJ2-5; the match to TRBD2 covers 10 bases. The trim removed 3 bases at V and 5 bases at J, leaving 4 bases unmatched. In germline, CDR1 is SGDLS, CDR2 YYNGEE. The CDR3 is made up of 14 amino acids. This CDR3 is CASSDLAGVETQYF. CDR3 in DNA: TGTGCCAGCAGCGACCTAGCGGGGGTGGAGACCCAGTACTTC.

In this sample, this clonotype turned up a few times. The chain is built from TRBV5-1 and TRBJ1-4; D is ambiguous. The germline V and J ends were trimmed by 0 bases and 1 base, with 7 bases remaining between them. The CDR3 is made up of 15 amino acids. Germline V gives CDR1 SGHRS, CDR2 YFSETQ. CDR3 protein: CASSLEGKTNEKLFF. CDR3 DNA sequence: TGCGCCAGCAGCTTGGAAGGAAAAACTAATGAAAAACTGTTTTTT.

This clonotype was seen a few times. Here the CDR3 reads CASSQGLMVQFF. CDR3 DNA sequence: TGTGCCAGCAGCCAGGGCCTGATGGTGCAGTTCTTC. This sequence joins TRBV5-6 and TRBJ2-1; D may be TRBD1 (5 bases). V lost 4 bases and J lost 12, with 14 bases in between. CDR1 SGHDT and CDR2 YYEEEE come from the germline V gene. This CDR3 has 12 amino acids.

This chain's CDR3 is CASSFNGDYGYTF. The CDR3 DNA reads TGCGCCAGCAGCTTTAACGGGGACTATGGCTACACCTTC. This chain uses TRBV5-1 with TRBJ1-2; D remains unclear. V lost 2 bases and J lost 3, with 8 bases in between. The CDR3 covers 13 residues. Germline V gives CDR1 SGHRS, CDR2 YFSETQ.

The genes are TRBV6-1 and TRBJ1-2, with 7 bases lining up with TRBD1. From germline, CDR1 is MNHNS and CDR2 SASEGT. V lost 11 bases, J lost 4 bases, and 10 bases stayed unmatched. CDR3 size: 13 residues. CDR3 DNA: TGTGCCGACACCCTCGACAGGGTCTATGGCTACACCTTC. Its translation: CADTLDRVYGYTF.

The chain links TRBV15 to TRBJ1-2; 8 nucleotides align to TRBD1. CDR1 is LNHNV and CDR2 is YYDKDF in the germline V gene (reference sequence). The length of the CDR3 is 14 residues. The J segment lost 7 bases and the V segment lost 4 bases, leaving 8 bases of the junction unmatched. This CDR3 reads CATSTRTGSAGYTF. Here the CDR3 DNA reads TGTGCCACCAGCACCCGGACAGGGTCCGCTGGCTACACCTTC.

The V and J genes are TRBV20-1 and TRBJ1-2; D is ambiguous. There are 13 residues in the CDR3. Looked up from germline, CDR1 is DFQATT and CDR2 is SNEGSKA (reference sequence). Trimming removed 0 bases from V and 8 bases from J, with 13 bases in between. In DNA form, the CDR3 reads TGCAGTGCTAGAGACCTACTTAACTGGGGCTACACCTTC. Protein: CSARDLLNWGYTF.

This clonotype was observed a handful of times. The chain joins TRBV12-3 or TRBV12-4 to TRBJ2-7; 7 positions agree with TRBD2. Unmatched junction bases numbered 7, after V lost 2 bases and J lost 0 bases. This CDR3 spans 16 amino acids. In DNA form, the CDR3 reads TGTGCCAGCAGTTTAAACCGGGACTACCTCTCCTACGAGCAGTACGTC. This gives the protein CASSLNRDYLSYEQYV.

This clonotype was counted only a few times. DNA of the CDR3: TGTGCCAGCAGCACCGGACAGGGGAATCGGTCACCCCTCCACTTT. Residues: CASSTGQGNRSPLHF. V and J are TRBV7-2 and TRBJ1-6, with 9 positions matching TRBD1. CDR1 is SGHTA, CDR2 FQGNSA, per germline. V was clipped by 5 bases and J by 10 bases; unmatched bases: 9. The CDR3 contains 15 residues.

The rearrangement links TRBV20-1 to TRBJ2-3, with 10 bases matching TRBD1. V lost 4 bases and J lost 1; bases outside the gene matches: 2. CDR1 DFQATT and CDR2 SNEGSKA come from the germline V gene (reference sequence). This CDR3 is built from 14 residues. The CDR3 protein is CSAKGTGGTDTQYF. CDR3 DNA sequence: TGCAGTGCTAAGGGGACAGGGGGCACAGATACGCAGTATTTT.

Ten or more counts support this clonotype. The rearrangement joins TRBV5-1 to TRBJ2-3; 9 positions agree with TRBD1. Germline CDR1 is SGHRS and CDR2 is YFSETQ. The CDR3 spans 14 residues. The J segment lost 1 base and the V segment lost 7 bases, leaving 4 bases of the junction unmatched. The CDR3 DNA sequence: TGCGCCAGCTCCGGGGACAGGGGCACAGATACGCAGTATTTT. As protein: CASSGDRGTDTQYF. Full variable domain (missing parts from reference TRBV5-1 and TRBJ2-3): KAGVTQTPRYLIKTRGQQVTLSCSPISGHRSVSWYQQTPGQGLQFLFEYFSETQRNKGNFPGRFSGRQFSNSRSEMNVSTLELGDSALYLCASSGDRGTDTQYFGPGTRLTVL.

This clonotype was detected only a few times. The rearrangement links TRBV12-3 or TRBV12-4 to TRBJ2-7; D is undetermined. There are 13 residues in the CDR3. Trimming removed 3 bases at V and 6 bases at J, with 12 bases between. CDR3 protein: CASSFGSGGEQYF. The CDR3 DNA is TGTGCCAGCAGTTTCGGGTCTGGTGGCGAGCAGTACTTC.

There are a few counts of this clonotype. The chain is built from TRBV7-3 and TRBJ1-1, with D hard to call. V gave up 4 bases and J gave up 1 base, with 10 bases separating them. Germline assignment: CDR1 SGHTA and CDR2 FQGTGA. This CDR3 comprises 14 residues. The CDR3 region has the DNA TGTGCCAGCAGCTCCGGAGGTACGAACACTGAAGCTTTCTTT. Translation: CASSSGGTNTEAFF.

This clonotype was picked up a small number of times. The rearrangement uses TRBV7-2 and TRBJ2-3; 8 nucleotides line up with TRBD1. CDR1 and CDR2 (germline): SGHTA, FQGNSA. This CDR3 is 15 amino acids long. Trimming at V came to 5 bases and at J to 4 bases, leaving 8 bases not matched to a gene. Here the CDR3 reads CASSLRGRVADTQYF. In nucleotides, the CDR3 is TGTGCCAGCAGCCTCAGGGGGCGAGTCGCAGATACGCAGTATTTT.

This sequence joins TRBV24-1 and TRBJ2-3, with D possibly being TRBD1 (6 bases). The CDR3 length is 15 residues. Trimming stripped 1 base from V and 1 base from J, with 8 bases between. CDR1 is KGHDR, CDR2 SFDVKD, per germline. The CDR3 loop is CATSDLEGGTDTQYF. The CDR3 DNA follows: TGTGCCACCAGTGATTTAGAGGGGGGCACAGATACGCAGTATTTT.

J is TRBJ1-3 and V is TRBV7-2, with a weak D call TRBD1 (5 bases). The CDR3 has 14 residues. V dropped 1 base and J dropped 2 bases, with 6 bases sitting between them. From germline, CDR1 is SGHTA and CDR2 FQGNSA. The CDR3 protein is CASSLVGAGNTIYF. CDR3 DNA sequence: TGTGCCAGCAGCTTAGTGGGGGCTGGAAACACCATATATTTT.

At least ten counts were recorded for this clonotype. The gene calls are TRBV6-5 and TRBJ1-2; no clear D. CDR3 length: 12 amino acids. Germline CDR1 MNHEY, CDR2 SVGAGI. Trimming took 2 bases from V and 10 from J, leaving 11 bases between them. CDR3 nucleotides: TGTGCCAGCAGTTACGACTCCTTTGACTACACCTTC. Translating it yields CASSYDSFDYTF.